The 11 T cell receptor beta chains below all came from one sample that was sequenced in a study of T cells in Graves' hyperthyroidism and ophthalmopathy. Amplification of TCR beta CDR3 regions used RNA as the template. Using the HTBI primer set, a first-round RT-PCR was run on the TCR CDR3. TCRdb re-analysed the multiplex PCR reads in MiXCR, keeping a single row per CDR3 protein. The data hold fewer than 350,000 distinct CDR3 sequences, with roughly a fifth observed a single time. Sample: blood. The source of these receptors is a woman aged 45-65 years with Graves' hyperthyroidism.

This clonotype came up many times. The rearrangement joins TRBV5-1 to TRBJ2-3; possible D gene TRBD1, 6 bases. Between the trimmed V and J ends, which lost 4 bases and 1 base, there was a span of 10 bases. Per germline, CDR1 SGHRS and CDR2 YFSETQ. This CDR3 spans 14 amino acids. CDR3 region: CASSSRGRTDTQYF. CDR3 sequence (DNA): TGCGCCAGCAGCAGCAGGGGACGCACAGATACGCAGTATTTT.

At least ten counts were recorded for this clonotype. The CDR3 spells CASTFFEQGPGYTF. CDR3 nucleotide sequence: TGTGCCAGCACCTTCTTTGAACAGGGGCCTGGCTACACCTTC. V is TRBV11-2 and J is TRBJ1-2, with TRBD1 matching over 7 bases. Germline-derived CDR1 and CDR2 are SGHAT and FQNNGV. CDR3 length equals 14 residues. With V trimmed by 7 bases and J by 7 bases, 12 bases remained unmatched.

At least ten counts were recorded for this clonotype. The V call is TRBV7-9, the J call TRBJ2-2, with 9 bases matching TRBD1. The V gene's germline CDR1 is SEHNR and CDR2 FQNEAQ (reference sequence). This CDR3 is 14 amino acids long. The J segment lost 4 bases and the V segment lost 6 bases, leaving 3 bases of the junction unmatched. CDR3 DNA: TGTGCCAGCAGTGCGGACAGGGGCACCGGGGAGCTGTTTTTT. Protein: CASSADRGTGELFF.

The J gene is TRBJ2-7, the V gene TRBV12-3 or TRBV12-4, with D perhaps TRBD2 (6 bases). V lost 4 bases and J lost 5, with 12 bases in between. This CDR3 spans 13 amino acids. CDR3 residues: CASSSQWGDEQYF. In nucleotides, the CDR3 is TGTGCCAGCAGTTCTCAATGGGGGGACGAGCAGTACTTC.

This clonotype was picked up a small number of times. This chain joins TRBV19 and TRBJ2-1; D gene ambiguous. The CDR3 length is 15 residues. Germline loops: CDR1 LNHDA, CDR2 SQIVND (reference sequence). V was pared by 7 bases and J by 0 bases, with 13 bases between. The DNA for the CDR3 is TGTGCCAGTATGGGTAACGAATACTCCTACAATGAGCAGTTCTTC. Its protein product is CASMGNEYSYNEQFF.

In this sample, this clonotype turned up a few times. V and J are TRBV30 and TRBJ1-2; D gene unclear. With 2 bases removed from V and 7 bases from J, the gap between germline ends came to 5 bases. Germline V gene lookup returns CDR1 GTSNPN and CDR2 SVGIG (reference sequence). The CDR3 contains 10 residues. The DNA for the CDR3 is TGTGCCTGGAGTCATGGTGGCTACACCTTC. This codes for CAWSHGGYTF. The full variable domain, its missing parts supplied by reference TRBV30 and TRBJ1-2, is SQTIHQWPATLVQPVGSPLSLECTVEGTSNPNLYWYRQAAGRGLQLLFYSVGIGQISSEVPQNLSASRPQDRQFILSSKKLLLSDSGFYLCAWSHGGYTFGSGTRLTVV.

This clonotype came up many times. The rearrangement links TRBV18 to TRBJ1-1; a weak D match, TRBD1 (6 bases). The V end was cut by 6 bases, the J end by 1 base, with 15 bases between. From germline, CDR1 is KGHSH and CDR2 LQKENI. The CDR3 runs 15 residues. The CDR3 region has the DNA TGTGCCAGCTCCCCTAAGGCGACAGGGAACACTGAAGCTTTCTTT. Protein: CASSPKATGNTEAFF.

This clonotype appeared many times. CDR3 protein: CASRQGFYEQYF. The CDR3 nucleotides are TGTGCCAGCAGACAGGGTTTCTACGAGCAGTACTTC. The genes are TRBV28 and TRBJ2-7; possibly TRBD1 for D (6 bases). The CDR3 runs 12 residues. The germline gives CDR1 MDHEN, CDR2 SYDVKM. Trimming took 6 bases from V and 3 from J, leaving 9 bases between them.

There are many counts of this clonotype. The chain employs TRBV3-1 and TRBJ2-7; 9 positions agree with TRBD1. This CDR3 spans 14 amino acids. V gave up 4 bases and J gave up 3 bases; unmatched junction bases: 4. CDR1 is LGHDT, CDR2 YNNKEL, per germline (reference sequence). The CDR3 reads CASSPEDRGYEQYF. The CDR3 DNA sequence: TGTGCCAGCAGCCCTGAGGACAGGGGCTACGAGCAGTACTTC.

There are many counts of this clonotype. V usage is TRBV27 and J usage is TRBJ2-1, with a possible D match to TRBD1 (6 bases). CDR1 is MNHEY, CDR2 SMNVEV, per germline (reference sequence). The CDR3 has 14 residues. V was clipped by 5 bases and J by 5 bases, with 13 bases between them. CDR3 sequence: CASSQYRVDNEQFF. The CDR3 region has the DNA TGTGCCAGCAGTCAGTACAGGGTTGACAATGAGCAGTTCTTC.

The V and J genes are TRBV6-1 and TRBJ1-2, with D unresolved. Looked up from germline, CDR1 is MNHNS and CDR2 is SASEGT. V gave up 6 bases and J gave up 2 bases, with 4 bases separating them. The CDR3 is 11 amino acids. In nucleotides, the CDR3 is TGTGCCAGCAGGGACAACTATGGCTACACCTTC. Amino acid sequence: CASRDNYGYTF.